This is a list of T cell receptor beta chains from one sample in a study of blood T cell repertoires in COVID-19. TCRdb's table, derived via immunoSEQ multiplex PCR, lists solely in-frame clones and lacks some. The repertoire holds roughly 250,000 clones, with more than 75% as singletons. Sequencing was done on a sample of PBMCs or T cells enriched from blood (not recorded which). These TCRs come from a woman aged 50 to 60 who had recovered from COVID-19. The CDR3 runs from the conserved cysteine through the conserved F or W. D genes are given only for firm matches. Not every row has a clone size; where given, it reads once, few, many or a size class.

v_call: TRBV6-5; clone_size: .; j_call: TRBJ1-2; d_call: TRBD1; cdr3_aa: CASSYNSQGVDYGYTF; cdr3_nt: TGTGCCAGCAGTTACAATTCCCAGGGGGTGGACTATGGCTACACCTTC
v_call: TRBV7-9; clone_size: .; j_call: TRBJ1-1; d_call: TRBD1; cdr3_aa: CASSLGQGIHTEAFF; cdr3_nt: TGTGCCAGCAGCCTGGGACAGGGGATTCACACTGAAGCTTTCTTT
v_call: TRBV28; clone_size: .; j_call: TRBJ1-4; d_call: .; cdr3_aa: CASSFLNEKLFF; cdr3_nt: TGTGCCAGCAGTTTCCTCAATGAAAAACTGTTTTTT
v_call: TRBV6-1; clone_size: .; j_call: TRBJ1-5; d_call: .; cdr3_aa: CASSDQPGVGNQPQHF; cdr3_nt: TGTGCCAGCAGTGATCAACCCGGTGTGGGCAATCAGCCCCAGCATTTT
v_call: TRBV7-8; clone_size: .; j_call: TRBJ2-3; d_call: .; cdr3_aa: CASSPRAGLDDTQYF; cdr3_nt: TGTGCCAGCAGCCCAAGGGCGGGTCTGGACGATACGCAGTATTTT
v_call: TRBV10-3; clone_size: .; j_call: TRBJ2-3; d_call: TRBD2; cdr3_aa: CAIGLVGTDTQYF; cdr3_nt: TGTGCCATCGGACTAGTCGGCACAGATACGCAGTATTTT
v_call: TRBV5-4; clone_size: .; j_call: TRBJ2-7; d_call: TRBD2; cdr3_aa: CASSLGGASGIGYEQYF; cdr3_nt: TGTGCCAGCAGCTTGGGTGGGGCTAGCGGGATCGGGTACGAGCAGTACTTC
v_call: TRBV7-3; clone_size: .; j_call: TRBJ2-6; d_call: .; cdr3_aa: CASSLRAHKSGANVLTF; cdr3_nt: TGTGCCAGCAGCTTAAGGGCACATAAATCTGGGGCCAACGTCCTGACTTTC
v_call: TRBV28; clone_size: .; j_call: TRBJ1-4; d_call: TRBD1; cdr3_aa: CASRTPRGRGRGVEKLFF; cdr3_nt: TGTGCCAGCAGAACACCCAGGGGGCGGGGTCGGGGTGTCGAAAAACTGTTTTTT
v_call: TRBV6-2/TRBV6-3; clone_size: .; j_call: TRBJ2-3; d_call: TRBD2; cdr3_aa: CASSYRASGRWSTDTQYF; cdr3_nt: TGTGCCAGCAGTTATCGGGCTAGCGGGAGGTGGAGCACAGATACGCAGTATTTT
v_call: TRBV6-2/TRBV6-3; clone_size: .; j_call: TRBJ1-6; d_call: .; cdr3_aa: CASSLIQGTGNSPLHF; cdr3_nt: TGTGCCAGCAGCCTAATACAGGGAACGGGAAATTCACCCCTCCACTTT
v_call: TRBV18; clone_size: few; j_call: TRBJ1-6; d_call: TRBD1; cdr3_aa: CASSEDRKNSPLHF; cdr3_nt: TGTGCCAGCTCCGAGGACAGGAAGAATTCACCCCTCCACTTT
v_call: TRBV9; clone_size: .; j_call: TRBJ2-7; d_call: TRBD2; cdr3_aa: CASSVSGGNYEQYF; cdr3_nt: TGTGCCAGCAGCGTTAGCGGGGGAAACTACGAGCAGTACTTC
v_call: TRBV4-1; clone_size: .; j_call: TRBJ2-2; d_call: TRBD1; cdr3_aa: CASSQGQGRSGELFF; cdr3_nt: TGCGCCAGCAGCCAAGGACAGGGGAGGTCCGGGGAGCTGTTTTTT
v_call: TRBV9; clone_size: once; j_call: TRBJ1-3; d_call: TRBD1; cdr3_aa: CASSRPRTGGSGNTIYF; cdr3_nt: TGTGCCAGCAGCCGCCCCAGGACAGGCGGCTCTGGAAACACCATATATTTT
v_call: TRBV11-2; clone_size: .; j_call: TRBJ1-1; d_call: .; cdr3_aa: CASSPRVDTEAFF; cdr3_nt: TGTGCCAGCAGCCCCAGGGTAGACACTGAAGCTTTCTTT
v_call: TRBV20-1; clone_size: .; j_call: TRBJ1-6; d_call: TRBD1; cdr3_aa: CSASRQGRGISPLHF; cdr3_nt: TGCAGTGCTAGTCGACAGGGGAGGGGTATTTCACCCCTCCACTTT
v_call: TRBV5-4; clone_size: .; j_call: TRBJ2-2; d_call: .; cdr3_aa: CASSSQGSYTGELFF; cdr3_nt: TGTGCCAGCAGCTCCCAAGGGAGTTACACCGGGGAGCTGTTTTTT
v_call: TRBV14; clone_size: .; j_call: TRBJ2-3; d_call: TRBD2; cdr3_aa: CASSQWTSGGWSTDTQYF; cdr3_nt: TGTGCCAGCAGCCAATGGACTAGCGGGGGATGGAGCACAGATACGCAGTATTTT
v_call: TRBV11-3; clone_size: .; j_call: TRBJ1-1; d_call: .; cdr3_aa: CASSLDQGGLNTEAFF; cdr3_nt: TGTGCCAGCAGCTTAGATCAAGGCGGCTTGAACACTGAAGCTTTCTTT
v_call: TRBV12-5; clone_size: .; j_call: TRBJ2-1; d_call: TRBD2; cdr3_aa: CASGLVLAGLAGGTSYNEQFF; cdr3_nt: TGTGCTAGTGGTTTGGTACTTGCTGGTCTAGCGGGCGGGACCTCCTACAATGAGCAGTTCTTC
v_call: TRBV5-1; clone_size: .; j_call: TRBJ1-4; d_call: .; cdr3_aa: CASSLVPGNEKLFF; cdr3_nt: TGCGCCAGCAGCTTGGTTCCAGGAAACGAAAAACTGTTTTTT
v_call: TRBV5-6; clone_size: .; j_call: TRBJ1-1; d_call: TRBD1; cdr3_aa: CASSNTGGPTEAFF; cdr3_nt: TGTGCCAGCAGCAATACAGGGGGTCCCACTGAAGCTTTCTTT
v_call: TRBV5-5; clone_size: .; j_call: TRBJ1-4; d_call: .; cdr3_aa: CASSPRVTEKLFF; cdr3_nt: TGTGCCAGCAGTCCCAGGGTGACCGAAAAACTGTTTTTT
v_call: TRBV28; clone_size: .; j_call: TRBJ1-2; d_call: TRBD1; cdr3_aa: CASTQVGQGGAGYTF; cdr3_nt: TGTGCCAGCACCCAAGTGGGACAGGGGGGAGCTGGCTACACCTTC
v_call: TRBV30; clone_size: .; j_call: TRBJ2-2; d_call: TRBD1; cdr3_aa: CAWSIRGQTGELFF; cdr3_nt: TGTGCCTGGAGTATCAGGGGGCAGACCGGGGAGCTGTTTTTT
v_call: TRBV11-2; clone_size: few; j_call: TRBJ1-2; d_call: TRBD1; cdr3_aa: CASSPTGVNYGYTF; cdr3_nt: TGTGCCAGCAGCCCCACAGGGGTTAACTATGGCTACACCTTC